Below are 30 T cell receptor beta chains sequenced from a single sample in a study of T cells after posttransplantation cyclophosphamide. TCRdb's table, derived via immunoSEQ multiplex PCR, lists solely in-frame clones and lacks some. This repertoire holds some 23,000 clones, and none appear only once. Material: PBMCs. Source of these receptors: a woman in her 50s in good health, CMV-negative, and a related stem cell transplant donor.

This clone was seen many times. The V and J genes are TRBV5-1 and TRBJ2-3; D might be TRBD2 (5 bases). V lost 2 bases, J lost 0 bases, and 13 bases lay in between. CDR1 and CDR2 (germline): SGHRS, YFSETQ. The CDR3 has 16 residues. The CDR3 sequence: CASSLDGRGSTDTQYF. DNA of the CDR3: TGCGCCAGCAGCTTAGATGGCCGGGGAAGCACAGATACGCAGTATTTT. Drawing the rest from reference TRBV5-1 and TRBJ2-3, the complete variable domain is KAGVTQTPRYLIKTRGQQVTLSCSPISGHRSVSWYQQTPGQGLQFLFEYFSETQRNKGNFPGRFSGRQFSNSRSEMNVSTLELGDSALYLCASSLDGRGSTDTQYFGPGTRLTVL.

This clone was seen repeatedly, ten times or more. V usage is TRBV7-6 and J usage is TRBJ2-1, with TRBD2 as a possible D gene (7 bases). Germline CDR1 reads SGHVS; CDR2 reads FNYEAQ. The CDR3 contains 13 residues. Trimming stripped 3 bases from V and 8 bases from J, with 11 bases between. The CDR3 DNA reads TGTGCCAGCAGCTTCGGGGGGCCTGATGAGCAGTTCTTC. Protein product: CASSFGGPDEQFF. Combining the CDR3 with reference TRBV7-6 and TRBJ2-1 gives the whole variable domain GAGVSQSPRYKVTKRGQDVALRCDPISGHVSLYWYRQALGQGPEFLTYFNYEAQQDKSGLPNDRFSAERPEGSISTLTIQRTEQRDSAMYRCASSFGGPDEQFFGPGTRLTVL.

This clone was counted many times. V usage is TRBV10-1 and J usage is TRBJ2-7; the D gene is possibly TRBD1 (6 bases). V dropped 5 bases and J dropped 13 bases, with 18 bases sitting between them. CDR1 is WNHNN, CDR2 SYGVQD, per germline (reference sequence). The CDR3 totals 12 residues. In DNA form, the CDR3 reads TGCGCCAGCAGTCCTGACGGACAGACACCATACTTC. Residues: CASSPDGQTPYF.

This clone was seen repeatedly, ten times or more. The chain recombines TRBV7-9 with TRBJ2-5, with a possible D match to TRBD2 (5 bases). The V and J ends lost 0 bases and 4 bases respectively, with 9 bases between them. This CDR3 spans 14 amino acids. CDR1 is SEHNR and CDR2 is FQNEAQ in the germline V gene (reference sequence). The CDR3, as DNA: TGTGCCAGCAGCTTAGCTGGGAGCGGAGAGACCCAGTACTTC. Translated, it gives CASSLAGSGETQYF. Drawing the rest from reference TRBV7-9 and TRBJ2-5, the complete variable domain is DTGVSQNPRHKITKRGQNVTFRCDPISEHNRLYWYRQTLGQGPEFLTYFQNEAQLEKSRLLSDRFSAERPKGSFSTLEIQRTEQGDSAMYLCASSLAGSGETQYFGPGTRLLVL.

This clone was detected many times. The V and J genes are TRBV7-2 and TRBJ2-3; a weak D match, TRBD2 (6 bases). Per germline, CDR1 SGHTA and CDR2 FQGNSA. The CDR3 spans 15 residues. Trimming left V 5 bases short and J 6 bases short, with 18 bases between. The CDR3 coding sequence is TGTGCCAGCAGCCCCGGCAGGAGGGTTAAGGATACGCAGTATTTT. It is translated as CASSPGRRVKDTQYF.

The table lists this clone with many counts. V is TRBV6-4 and J is TRBJ2-3, with a tentative D call TRBD2 (6 bases). V was trimmed by 0 bases and J by 5 bases, leaving 18 bases between them. The CDR3 is 17 residues long. Germline loops: CDR1 MRHNA, CDR2 SNTAGT. The DNA of the CDR3 is TGTGCCAGCAGTGACTCGAGTGCGGGGCGGGGAAAAGATACGCAGTATTTT. It translates to CASSDSSAGRGKDTQYF.

This clone was found many times. This rearrangement joins TRBV7-6 to TRBJ2-1, with 12 bases lining up with TRBD2. The ends lost 5 bases at V and 4 bases at J; junction bases unmatched: 6. The CDR3 length is 16 residues. Per germline, CDR1 SGHVS and CDR2 FNYEAQ. The CDR3 region is CASSPFGTSGYNEQFF. The DNA for the CDR3 is TGTGCCAGCAGCCCCTTTGGGACTAGCGGGTACAATGAGCAGTTCTTC.

Ten or more counts support this clone. The V gene is TRBV6-5, the J gene TRBJ1-6; D is possibly TRBD1 (6 bases). In germline, CDR1 is MNHEY, CDR2 SVGAGI. V lost 6 bases, J lost 10 bases, and 16 bases lay in between. The CDR3 sequence is 14 residues long. The CDR3 here is CASRFQGNRSPLHF. The DNA of the CDR3 is TGTGCCAGCAGATTCCAGGGGAATCGGTCACCCCTCCACTTT.

The sample holds many counts of this clone. This rearrangement joins TRBV9 to TRBJ1-5; D gene uncertain. Trimming took off 0 bases at V and 4 bases at J, with 5 bases between the two ends. This CDR3 is 13 amino acids long. CDR1 and CDR2 from the germline V gene are SGDLS and YYNGEE. The CDR3 nucleotides are TGTGCCAGCAGCGTAGACATGAATCAGCCCCAGCATTTT. It translates to CASSVDMNQPQHF.

V and J are TRBV5-1 and TRBJ2-5, with 12 bases identical to TRBD1. The J call may be incorrect, as the DNA end agrees better with TRBJ2-7. Germline loops: CDR1 SGHRS, CDR2 YFSETQ. This CDR3 contains 13 residues. CDR3 protein: CASRGQGAGEQYF. The DNA of the CDR3 is TGCGCCAGCAGGGGACAGGGGGCGGGCGAGCAGTACTTC.

This clone was seen at least ten times. This rearrangement joins TRBV5-4 to TRBJ2-1; 11 bases fit TRBD2. V trimming: 3 bases; J trimming: 3 bases; junction bases outside the gene matches: 5. The CDR3 is 16 amino acids. Germline V gene sequence: CDR1 SGHNT, CDR2 YYREEE (reference sequence). This chain's CDR3 is CASSSRGLADYNEQFF. For the CDR3, the DNA is TGTGCCAGCAGCTCGCGGGGACTAGCGGACTACAATGAGCAGTTCTTC.

In its sample, this clone was seen many times. The V call is TRBV7-9, the J call TRBJ2-5; possibly TRBD1 for D (6 bases). V was shortened by 4 bases and J by 7 bases, with 16 bases between the two germline ends. There are 14 residues in the CDR3. Germline-derived CDR1 and CDR2 are SEHNR and FQNEAQ (reference sequence). Written as DNA, the CDR3 is TGTGCCAGCAGCTCCCCTAGGGGGTTGGCGACCCAGTACTTC. Translated, it gives CASSSPRGLATQYF.

In its sample, this clone was seen many times. V usage is TRBV5-1 and J usage is TRBJ1-2, with 8 bases identical to TRBD1. Trimming removed 4 bases from V and 4 bases from J; junction bases left unmatched: 12. The CDR3 length is 16 residues. Germline CDR1 SGHRS, CDR2 YFSETQ. CDR3 loop: CASSQTGQGKAYGYTF. In DNA form, the CDR3 reads TGCGCCAGCAGCCAAACCGGACAGGGAAAGGCCTATGGCTACACCTTC.

This clone was detected ten times or more. The V call is TRBV5-1, the J call TRBJ1-1; D not resolved. The CDR3 covers 17 residues. Trimming cost V 0 bases and J 0 bases, with 15 bases left between them. Germline V gene lookup returns CDR1 SGHRS and CDR2 YFSETQ. CDR3 in amino acids: CASSLEGGAGMNTEAFF. The CDR3 bases are TGCGCCAGCAGCTTGGAAGGAGGAGCCGGTATGAACACTGAAGCTTTCTTT.

This clone was detected many times. This chain uses TRBV5-1 with TRBJ1-1; 7 bases agree with TRBD1. The CDR3 totals 15 residues. Trimming took 4 bases from V and 7 from J; bases not matched to a gene: 13. Germline values: CDR1 SGHRS, CDR2 YFSETQ. The CDR3 spells CASSPGGTEDYEAFF. The CDR3 region has the DNA TGCGCCAGCAGCCCTGGAGGGACAGAAGACTATGAAGCTTTCTTT.

There are many counts of this clone. The chain joins TRBV10-1 to TRBJ2-1; D not certain. V lost 3 bases, J lost 9 bases, and 12 bases lay in between. Germline CDR1 WNHNN, CDR2 SYGVQD (reference sequence). There are 13 residues in the CDR3. The CDR3 loop reads CASSEPNFGEQFF. In DNA, the CDR3 is TGCGCCAGCAGTGAACCTAACTTCGGTGAGCAGTTCTTC.

This clone was found many times. The V call is TRBV19, the J call TRBJ1-1, with 9 bases fitting TRBD1. CDR1 LNHDA and CDR2 SQIVND come from the germline V gene (reference sequence). This CDR3 is built from 13 residues. The V gene end was trimmed by 7 bases and the J gene end by 2 bases; junction bases not matched to a gene: 2. The CDR3 DNA reads TGTGCCAGTAAACAGGGGGCAAACACTGAAGCTTTCTTT. As protein: CASKQGANTEAFF.

This clone has a count of ten or more. This rearrangement joins TRBV18 to TRBJ1-2; 8 positions match TRBD1. The CDR3 covers 17 residues. With V trimmed by 2 bases and J by 4 bases, 12 bases remained unmatched. Germline CDR1 and CDR2: KGHSH and LQKENI. CDR3 sequence: CASSPGGPQGVGYGYTF. In DNA form, the CDR3 reads TGTGCCAGCTCACCAGGAGGACCACAGGGGGTCGGCTATGGCTACACCTTC. The full variable domain, completed using reference TRBV18 and TRBJ1-2, is NAGVMQNPRHLVRRRGQEARLRCSPMKGHSHVYWYRQLPEEGLKFMVYLQKENIIDESGMPKERFSAEFPKEGPSILRIQQVVRGDSAAYFCASSPGGPQGVGYGYTFGSGTRLTVV.

Concerning this clone itself: Possible read error: a much larger clone is one base away. V usage is TRBV7-8 and J usage is TRBJ1-5; maybe TRBD1 (5 bases). Per the germline V gene, CDR1 is SGHVS and CDR2 is FQNEAQ. CDR3 length equals 15 residues. Trimming took 2 bases from V and 0 from J, leaving 8 bases between them. CDR3 amino acids: CASSLSGHSNQPQHF. The CDR3 region has the DNA TGTGCCAGCAGCTTATCAGGACATAGCAATCAGCCCCAGCATTTT.

Many counts were recorded for this clone. The chain joins TRBV21-1 to TRBJ1-2; the D call of TRBD1 is as the table states it, not checked on the DNA. TRBV21-1 corresponds to a pseudogene. The CDR3 totals 16 residues. CDR3 DNA: TGTGCCAGCAGCTCCGCATCTTCTACAGGCACGAGTGGCTACACCTTC. Translation: CASSSASSTGTSGYTF.

This clone was observed at least ten times. The J gene is TRBJ1-1, the V gene TRBV19; TRBD1 might be the D (5 bases). Germline assignment: CDR1 LNHDA and CDR2 SQIVND (reference sequence). CDR3 size: 14 residues. V was pared by 5 bases and J by 0 bases, with 10 bases between. This CDR3 reads CASSAGHVNTEAFF. The DNA for the CDR3 is TGTGCCAGTAGTGCAGGACACGTGAACACTGAAGCTTTCTTT.

This clone has at least ten counts. The genes are TRBV5-6 and TRBJ1-4; 7 nucleotides line up with TRBD1. V was pared by 4 bases and J by 2 bases, with 14 bases of the junction left unmatched. The CDR3 extends over 18 amino acids. Germline loops: CDR1 SGHDT, CDR2 YYEEEE. CDR3 region: CASSDRDSPTPTNEKLFF. For the CDR3, the DNA is TGTGCCAGCAGCGACCGGGACAGCCCTACTCCTACTAATGAAAAACTGTTTTTT.

This clone was counted at least ten times. The rearrangement links TRBV10-3 to TRBJ2-1; 9 bases map to TRBD2. CDR3 length: 17 residues. The J segment lost 7 bases and the V segment lost 0 bases, leaving 10 bases of the junction unmatched. The germline gives CDR1 ENHRY, CDR2 SYGVKD. The CDR3 region is CAISESLAGRLTNEQFF. As DNA, the CDR3 is TGTGCCATCAGTGAGTCGCTAGCGGGAAGGCTCACTAATGAGCAGTTCTTC.

This clone was observed at least ten times. The V call is TRBV11-2, the J call TRBJ2-1; 7 bases line up with TRBD2. The CDR3 contains 16 residues. V lost 0 bases, J lost 6 bases, and 8 bases stayed unmatched. CDR1 is SGHAT and CDR2 is FQNNGV in the germline V gene. Here the CDR3 DNA reads TGTGCCAGCAGCTTAGACGCGGGAGTAAGGAGCAATGAGCAGTTCTTC. Amino acid sequence: CASSLDAGVRSNEQFF.

This clone was detected many times. V usage is TRBV9 and J usage is TRBJ2-3; D is unclear. V was clipped by 4 bases and J by 0 bases, with 9 bases between them. CDR1 and CDR2 (germline): SGDLS, YYNGEE. The CDR3 is 14 amino acids. The CDR3 spells CASSRGTSTDTQYF. CDR3 sequence (DNA): TGTGCCAGCAGCCGCGGTACTAGCACAGATACGCAGTATTTT.

The table lists this clone with many counts. This chain uses TRBV7-3 with TRBJ2-2, with D possibly being TRBD1 (5 bases). From germline, CDR1 is SGHTA and CDR2 FQGTGA. The germline V and J ends were trimmed by 2 bases and 2 bases, with 12 bases remaining between them. The CDR3 totals 16 residues. The CDR3 bases are TGTGCCAGCAGCTTACAACAGGTCTCCAACACCGGGGAGCTGTTTTTT. This codes for CASSLQQVSNTGELFF.

This clone was seen at least ten times. This chain connects TRBV2 to TRBJ2-1, with 7 positions matching TRBD2. Germline values: CDR1 SNHLY, CDR2 FYNNEI. The CDR3 extends over 15 amino acids. Germline trimming cut 7 bases from V and 3 bases from J; bases unmatched to any gene: 9. The CDR3 nucleotides are TGTGCCAGCAAGACCGGGACTATATTCTACAATGAGCAGTTCTTC. As protein: CASKTGTIFYNEQFF.

This clone was recorded many times. The chain uses TRBV7-3 and TRBJ2-5; 10 bases are shared with TRBD2. Per the germline V gene, CDR1 is SGHTA and CDR2 is FQGTGA. V lost 4 bases and J lost 4; bases outside the gene matches: 12. The length of the CDR3 is 17 residues. CDR3: CASSYNSGGGRSETQYF. CDR3 in DNA: TGTGCCAGCAGCTATAACAGCGGGGGGGGGAGGTCAGAGACCCAGTACTTC. Full variable domain (missing parts from reference TRBV7-3 and TRBJ2-5): GAGVSQTPSNKVTEKGKYVELRCDPISGHTALYWYRQSLGQGPEFLIYFQGTGAADDSGLPNDRFFAVRPEGSVSTLKIQRTERGDSAVYLCASSYNSGGGRSETQYFGPGTRLLVL.

This clone was detected ten times or more. This CDR3 is CASSTRVGGGSYEQYF. The CDR3 coding sequence is TGTGCCAGTAGTACCCGCGTGGGAGGGGGTTCCTACGAGCAGTACTTC. The chain combines TRBV19 with TRBJ2-7; possible D gene TRBD2, 7 bases. From germline, CDR1 is LNHDA and CDR2 SQIVND (reference sequence). This CDR3 has 16 residues. V shed 4 bases and J shed 1 base, with 17 bases lying between them. The variable domain in full, completed from reference TRBV19 and TRBJ2-7, reads DGGITQSPKYLFRKEGQNVTLSCEQNLNHDAMYWYRQDPGQGLRLIYYSQIVNDFQKGDIAEGYSVSREKKESFPLTVTSAQKNPTAFYLCASSTRVGGGSYEQYFGPGTRLTVT.

This clone has at least ten counts. The chain uses TRBV7-9 and TRBJ1-2; 9 bases align to TRBD1. Germline trimming cut 3 bases from V and 4 bases from J; bases unmatched to any gene: 6. This CDR3 has 15 residues. CDR1 SEHNR and CDR2 FQNEAQ come from the germline V gene (reference sequence). CDR3 loop: CASSFPQGAGYGYTF. CDR3 nucleotides: TGTGCCAGCAGCTTCCCACAGGGGGCAGGCTATGGCTACACCTTC.